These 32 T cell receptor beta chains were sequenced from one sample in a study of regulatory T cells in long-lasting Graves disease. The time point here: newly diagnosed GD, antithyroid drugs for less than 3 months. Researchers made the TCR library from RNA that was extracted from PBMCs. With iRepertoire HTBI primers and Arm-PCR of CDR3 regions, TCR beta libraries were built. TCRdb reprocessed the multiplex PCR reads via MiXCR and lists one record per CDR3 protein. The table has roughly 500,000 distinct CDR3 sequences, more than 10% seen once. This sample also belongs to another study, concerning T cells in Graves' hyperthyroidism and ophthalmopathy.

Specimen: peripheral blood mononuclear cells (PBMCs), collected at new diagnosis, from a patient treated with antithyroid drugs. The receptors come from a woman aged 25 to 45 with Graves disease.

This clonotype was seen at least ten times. The CDR3 sequence: CSARPNGKPTYEQYF. The CDR3 DNA sequence: TGCAGTGCTAGACCAAATGGGAAACCTACCTACGAGCAGTACTTC. The rearrangement joins TRBV20-1 to TRBJ2-7; D call uncertain. The germline V and J ends were trimmed by 2 bases and 2 bases, with 16 bases remaining between them. This CDR3 is built from 15 residues. Germline V CDR1 and CDR2: DFQATT, SNEGSKA (reference sequence).

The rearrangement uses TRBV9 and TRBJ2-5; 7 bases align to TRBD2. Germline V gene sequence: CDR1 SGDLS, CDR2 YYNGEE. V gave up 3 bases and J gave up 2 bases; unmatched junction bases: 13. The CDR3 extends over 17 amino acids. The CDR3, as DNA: TGTGCCAGCAGCGCAGGACTAGAGTCGGTTGTTCAAGAGACCCAGTACTTC. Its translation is CASSAGLESVVQETQYF.

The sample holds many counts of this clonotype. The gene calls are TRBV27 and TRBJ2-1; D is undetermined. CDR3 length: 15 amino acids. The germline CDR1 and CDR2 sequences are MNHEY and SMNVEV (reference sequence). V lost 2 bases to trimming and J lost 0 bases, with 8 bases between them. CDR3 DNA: TGTGCCAGCAGTTTAAGTCCGAGCTCCTACAATGAGCAGTTCTTC. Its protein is CASSLSPSSYNEQFF.

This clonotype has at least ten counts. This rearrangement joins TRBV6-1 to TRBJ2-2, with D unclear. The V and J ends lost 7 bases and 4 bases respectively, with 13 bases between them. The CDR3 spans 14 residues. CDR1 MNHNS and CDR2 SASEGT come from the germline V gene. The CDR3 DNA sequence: TGTGCCAGCACCCTATGGTGGGGCACCGGGGAGCTGTTTTTT. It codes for CASTLWWGTGELFF.

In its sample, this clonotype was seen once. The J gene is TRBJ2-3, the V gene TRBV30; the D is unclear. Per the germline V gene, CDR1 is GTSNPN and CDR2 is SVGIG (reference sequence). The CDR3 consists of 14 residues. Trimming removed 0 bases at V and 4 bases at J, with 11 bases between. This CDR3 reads CAWSVDNPADTQYF. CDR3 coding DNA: TGTGCCTGGAGTGTTGACAATCCGGCAGATACGCAGTATTTT.

The CDR3 loop reads CASSQSRAYEKLFF. CDR3 nucleotides: TGTGCCAGCAGCCAATCGAGGGCCTATGAAAAACTGTTTTTT. The chain uses TRBV16 and TRBJ1-4; D is unclear. V was trimmed by 0 bases and J by 6 bases, leaving 8 bases between them. This CDR3 region has 14 residues. The V gene's germline CDR1 is KGHSY and CDR2 FQNENV.

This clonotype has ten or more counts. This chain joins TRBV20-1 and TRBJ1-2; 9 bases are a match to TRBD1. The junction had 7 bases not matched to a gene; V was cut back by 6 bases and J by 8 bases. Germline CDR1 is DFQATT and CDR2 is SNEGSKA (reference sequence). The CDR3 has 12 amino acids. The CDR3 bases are TGCAGTGCCTTCTTCGGGACAGGGGGCTACACCTTC. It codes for CSAFFGTGGYTF.

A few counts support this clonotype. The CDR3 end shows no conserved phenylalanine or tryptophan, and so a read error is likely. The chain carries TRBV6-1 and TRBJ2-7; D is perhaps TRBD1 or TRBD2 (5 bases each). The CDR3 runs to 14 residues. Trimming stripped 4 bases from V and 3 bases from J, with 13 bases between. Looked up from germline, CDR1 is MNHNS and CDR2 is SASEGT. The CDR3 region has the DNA TGTGCCAGCAGTGGAACAGGAGGAGGCTACGAGCAGTACCTC. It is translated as CASSGTGGGYEQYL.

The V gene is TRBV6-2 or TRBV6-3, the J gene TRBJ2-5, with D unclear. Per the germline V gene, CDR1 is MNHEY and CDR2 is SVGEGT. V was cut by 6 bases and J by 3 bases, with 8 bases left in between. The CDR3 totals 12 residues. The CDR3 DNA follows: TGTGCCAGCAGCGTCCTCGAAGAGACCCAGTACTTC. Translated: CASSVLEETQYF.

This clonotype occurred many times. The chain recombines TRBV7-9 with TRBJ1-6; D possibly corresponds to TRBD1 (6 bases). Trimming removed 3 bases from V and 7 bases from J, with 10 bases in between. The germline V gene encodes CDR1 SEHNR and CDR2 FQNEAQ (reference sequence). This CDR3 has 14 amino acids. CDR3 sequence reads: CASSFKQGNSPLHF. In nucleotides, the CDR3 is TGTGCCAGCAGCTTTAAACAGGGAAATTCACCCCTCCACTTT.

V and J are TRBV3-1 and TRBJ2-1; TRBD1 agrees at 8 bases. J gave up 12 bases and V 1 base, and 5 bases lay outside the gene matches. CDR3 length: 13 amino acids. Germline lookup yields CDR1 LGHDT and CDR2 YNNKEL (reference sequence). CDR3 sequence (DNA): TGTGCCAGCAGCCAAGCCGCAGGGACAGGGCAGTTCTTC. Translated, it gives CASSQAAGTGQFF.

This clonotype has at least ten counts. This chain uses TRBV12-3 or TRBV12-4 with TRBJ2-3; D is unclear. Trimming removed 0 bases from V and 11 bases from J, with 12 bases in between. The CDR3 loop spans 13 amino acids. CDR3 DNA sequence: TGTGCCAGCAGTTTAGCAAGGACCCATGAGCAGTATTTT. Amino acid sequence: CASSLARTHEQYF.

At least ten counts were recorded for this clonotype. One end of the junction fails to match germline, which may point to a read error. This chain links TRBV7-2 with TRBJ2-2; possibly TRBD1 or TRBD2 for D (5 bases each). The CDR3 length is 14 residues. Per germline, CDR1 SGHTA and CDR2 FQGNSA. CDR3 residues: CASSLAPGNGELFF. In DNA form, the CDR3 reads TGTGCCAGCAGCCTAGCTCCAGGGAACGGGGAGCTGTTTTTT. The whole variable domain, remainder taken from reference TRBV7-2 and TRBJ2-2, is GAGVSQSPSNKVTEKGKDVELRCDPISGHTALYWYRQSLGQGLEFLIYFQGNSAPDKSGLPSDRFSAERTGGSVSTLTIQRTQQEDSAVYLCASSLAPGNGELFFGEGSRLTVL.

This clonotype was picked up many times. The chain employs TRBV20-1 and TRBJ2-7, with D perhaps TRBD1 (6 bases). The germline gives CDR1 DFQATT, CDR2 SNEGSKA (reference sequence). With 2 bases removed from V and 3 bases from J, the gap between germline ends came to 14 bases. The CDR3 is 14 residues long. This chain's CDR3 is CSARPGQIRYEQYF. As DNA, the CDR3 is TGCAGTGCTAGACCTGGACAGATCCGCTACGAGCAGTACTTC.

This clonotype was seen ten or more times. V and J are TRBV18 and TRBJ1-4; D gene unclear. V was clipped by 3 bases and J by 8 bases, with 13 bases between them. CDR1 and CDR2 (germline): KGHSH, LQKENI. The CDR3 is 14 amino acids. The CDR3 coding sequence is TGTGCCAGCTCACCCCGAAACCCGGTGGAAAAACTGTTTTTT. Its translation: CASSPRNPVEKLFF.

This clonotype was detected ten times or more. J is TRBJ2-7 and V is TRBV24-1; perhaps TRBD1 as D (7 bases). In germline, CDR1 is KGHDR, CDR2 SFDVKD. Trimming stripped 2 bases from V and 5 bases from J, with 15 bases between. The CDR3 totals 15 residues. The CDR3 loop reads CATSDSRGVRNEQYF. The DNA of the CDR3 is TGTGCCACCAGTGATTCCAGGGGGGTTAGGAACGAGCAGTACTTC.

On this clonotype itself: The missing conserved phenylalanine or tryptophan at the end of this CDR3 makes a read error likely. The CDR3 coding sequence is TGTGCCAGCAGCCCGCGGAACACTGAAGCTTTCCTT. It encodes CASSPRNTEAFL. This chain joins TRBV11-3 and TRBJ1-1; D is uncertain. The CDR3 is 12 amino acids. V was trimmed by 5 bases and J by 1 base, leaving 5 bases between them. Germline CDR1 SGHNT, CDR2 YENEEA.

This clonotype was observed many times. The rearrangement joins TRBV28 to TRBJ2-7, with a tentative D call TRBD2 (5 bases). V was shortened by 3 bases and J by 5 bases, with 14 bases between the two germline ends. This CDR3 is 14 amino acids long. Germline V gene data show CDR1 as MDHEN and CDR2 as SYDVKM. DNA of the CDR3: TGTGCCAGCAGTTTTGGTGTGGCGGGCCACGAGCAGTACTTC. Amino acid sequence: CASSFGVAGHEQYF.

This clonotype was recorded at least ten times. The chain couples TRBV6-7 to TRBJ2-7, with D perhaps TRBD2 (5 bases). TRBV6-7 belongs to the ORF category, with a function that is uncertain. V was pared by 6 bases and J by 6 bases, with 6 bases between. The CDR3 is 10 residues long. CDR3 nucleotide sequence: TGTGCCAGCAGACTAGGCGAGCAGTACTTC. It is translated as CASRLGEQYF.

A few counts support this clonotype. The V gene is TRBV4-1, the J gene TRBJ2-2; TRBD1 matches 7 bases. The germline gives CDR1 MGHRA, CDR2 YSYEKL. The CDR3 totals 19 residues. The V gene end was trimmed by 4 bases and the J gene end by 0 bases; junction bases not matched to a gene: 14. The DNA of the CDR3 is TGCGCCAGCAGCCCGTTCACTAGGGGGCCGCTGACGAACACCGGGGAGCTGTTTTTT. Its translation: CASSPFTRGPLTNTGELFF.

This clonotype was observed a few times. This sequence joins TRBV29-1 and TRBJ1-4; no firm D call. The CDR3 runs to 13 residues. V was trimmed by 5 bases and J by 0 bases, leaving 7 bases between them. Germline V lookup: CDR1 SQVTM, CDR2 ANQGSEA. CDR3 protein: CSVPGPTNEKLFF. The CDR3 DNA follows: TGCAGCGTTCCCGGACCAACTAATGAAAAACTGTTTTTT.

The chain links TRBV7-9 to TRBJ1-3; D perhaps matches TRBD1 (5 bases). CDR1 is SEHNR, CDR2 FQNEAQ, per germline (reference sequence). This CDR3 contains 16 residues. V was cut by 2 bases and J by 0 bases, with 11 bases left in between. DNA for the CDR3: TGTGCCAGCAGCTTAATAGGACAAACCTCTGGAAACACCATATATTTT. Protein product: CASSLIGQTSGNTIYF.

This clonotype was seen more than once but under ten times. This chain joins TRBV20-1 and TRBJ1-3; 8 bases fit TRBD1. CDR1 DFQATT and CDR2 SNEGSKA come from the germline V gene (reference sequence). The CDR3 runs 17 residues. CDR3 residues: CGATGTGVPLSGNTIYF. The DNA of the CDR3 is TGCGGAGCTACCGGGACAGGCGTTCCCTTATCTGGAAACACCATATATTTT.

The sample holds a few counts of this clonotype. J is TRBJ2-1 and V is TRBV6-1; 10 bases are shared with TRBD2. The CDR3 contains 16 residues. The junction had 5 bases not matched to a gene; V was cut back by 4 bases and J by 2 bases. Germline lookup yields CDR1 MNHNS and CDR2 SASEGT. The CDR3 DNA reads TGTGCCAGCAGTGGGGCTAGCGGGAGAACCTACAATGAGCAGTTCTTC. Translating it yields CASSGASGRTYNEQFF.

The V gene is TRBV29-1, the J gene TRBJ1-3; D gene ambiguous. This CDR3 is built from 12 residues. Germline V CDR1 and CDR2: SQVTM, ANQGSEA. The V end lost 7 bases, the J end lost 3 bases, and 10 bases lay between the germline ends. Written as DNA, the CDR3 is TGCAGCGCAAACAGAGATGGAAACACCATATATTTT. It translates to CSANRDGNTIYF.

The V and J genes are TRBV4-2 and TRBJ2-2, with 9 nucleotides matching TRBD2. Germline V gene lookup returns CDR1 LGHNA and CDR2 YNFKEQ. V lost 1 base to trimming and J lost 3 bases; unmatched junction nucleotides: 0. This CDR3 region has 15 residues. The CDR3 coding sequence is TGTGCCAGCAGCCAAGGGACTAGCGACACCGGGGAGCTGTTTTTT. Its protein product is CASSQGTSDTGELFF.

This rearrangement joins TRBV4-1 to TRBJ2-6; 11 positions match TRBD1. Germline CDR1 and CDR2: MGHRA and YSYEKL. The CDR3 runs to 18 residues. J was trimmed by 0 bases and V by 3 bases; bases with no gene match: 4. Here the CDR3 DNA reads TGCGCCAGCAGCCATGGACAGGGGGCCAGCTCTGGGGCCAACGTCCTGACTTTC. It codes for CASSHGQGASSGANVLTF.

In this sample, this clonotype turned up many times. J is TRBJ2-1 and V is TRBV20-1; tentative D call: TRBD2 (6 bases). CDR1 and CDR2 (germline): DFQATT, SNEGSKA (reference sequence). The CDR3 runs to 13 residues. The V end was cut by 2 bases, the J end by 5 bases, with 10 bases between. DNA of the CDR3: TGCAGTGCTAGACGGGGGAGTCACAATGAGCAGTTCTTC. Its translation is CSARRGSHNEQFF.

CDR3 nucleotides: TGTGCCAGCAGCTTAGGGCCAGGGAGTGGGGCCAATGAGCAGTTCTTC. It yields the protein CASSLGPGSGANEQFF. The chain is built from TRBV11-1 and TRBJ2-1; possibly TRBD1 or TRBD2 for D (5 bases each). V was clipped by 1 base and J by 6 bases, with 16 bases between them. The germline gives CDR1 SGHAT, CDR2 FQDESV (reference sequence). This CDR3 comprises 16 residues.

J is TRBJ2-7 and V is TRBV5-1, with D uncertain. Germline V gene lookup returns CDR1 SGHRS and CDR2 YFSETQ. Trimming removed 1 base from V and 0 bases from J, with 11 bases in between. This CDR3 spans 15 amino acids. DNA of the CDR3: TGCGCCAGCAGCTTGCCAGGTTTGAGCTCCTACGAGCAGTACTTC. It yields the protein CASSLPGLSSYEQYF.

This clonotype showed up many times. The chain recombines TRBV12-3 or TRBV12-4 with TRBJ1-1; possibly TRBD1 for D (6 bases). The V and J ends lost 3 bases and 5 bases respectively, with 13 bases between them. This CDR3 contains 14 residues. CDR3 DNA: TGTGCCAGCAGTTTGTCAGGGGTTTGGACTGAAGCTTTCTTT. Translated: CASSLSGVWTEAFF.

As DNA, the CDR3 is TGTGCCATTCCAGGGACAGGAAGGTATGGCTACACCTTC. Residues: CAIPGTGRYGYTF. The chain carries TRBV6-1 and TRBJ1-2, with 8 bases that match TRBD1. The CDR3 contains 13 residues. The V segment lost 10 bases and the J segment 5 bases; nucleotides outside the gene matches: 9. Germline V lookup: CDR1 MNHNS, CDR2 SASEGT.